These 27 T cell receptor beta chains were all obtained from the same sample, sequenced in a study of CD8+CD57+ T cells in acquired aplastic anemia. Genomic DNA, the template, was used for profiling of the TCR beta VDJ and CDR3. TCRdb called the reads again in MiXCR, with one record for every CDR3 protein. The sample has roughly 420,000 distinct CDR3 sequences; about two thirds are singletons. Source material: sorted CD4+, CD8+, or CD8+CD57+ T cells (not recorded which) from PBMCs. These receptors were obtained from a human donor in good health, serving as a control.

This clonotype was recorded a few times. V and J are TRBV7-2 and TRBJ1-5; D possibly corresponds to TRBD1 (5 bases). CDR1 is SGHTA, CDR2 FQGNSA, per germline. There are 13 residues in the CDR3. Trimming pared 6 bases from V and 3 bases from J, leaving 9 bases between. CDR3 in amino acids: CASSRQYNQPQHF. DNA of the CDR3: TGTGCCAGCAGTCGACAGTACAATCAGCCCCAGCATTTT.

Worth noting for this clonotype: One end of the junction does not line up with germline, which may come from a read error. This rearrangement joins TRBV7-2 to TRBJ2-3; TRBD2 agrees at 11 bases. Germline assignment: CDR1 SGHTA and CDR2 FQGNSA. CDR3 length equals 13 residues. The CDR3 DNA reads as TGTGCCAGCAGCGACGCGCGTAGCGGGGGGGCGGAGTTC. This gives the protein CASSDARSGGAEF.

In this sample, this clonotype turned up many times. The chain combines TRBV9 with TRBJ2-7, with 9 positions matching TRBD2. V shed 2 bases and J 7 bases; nucleotides not matched to a gene: 10. Germline V gene sequence: CDR1 SGDLS, CDR2 YYNGEE. There are 15 residues in the CDR3. The CDR3 region has the DNA TGTGCCAGCAGCGTCTCGGCTAGCGGGGAAGTTGAGCAGTACTTC. As protein: CASSVSASGEVEQYF.

The V call is TRBV5-1, the J call TRBJ2-7, with 8 bases identical to TRBD1. CDR1 and CDR2 from the germline V gene are SGHRS and YFSETQ. The CDR3 has 12 residues. Trimming cost V 9 bases and J 6 bases; bases outside gene matches: 8. CDR3 sequence (DNA): TGCGCCACCGTGGACAGGGTTGGCGAGCAGTACTTC. It encodes CATVDRVGEQYF.

This clonotype occurred many times. The V and J genes are TRBV29-1 and TRBJ1-1; tentative D call: TRBD1 (6 bases). The CDR3 length is 12 residues. Trimming took off 6 bases at V and 5 bases at J, with 13 bases between the two ends. The germline V gene encodes CDR1 SQVTM and CDR2 ANQGSEA. Here the CDR3 DNA reads TGCAGCGTCCAGGACCAGGGGACTGAAGCTTTCTTT. Its protein product is CSVQDQGTEAFF.

The CDR3 sequence is CASSRRDRTYEQYF. The CDR3 DNA is TGTGCCAGCAGCCGTCGGGACAGAACCTACGAGCAGTACTTC. V and J are TRBV7-6 and TRBJ2-7; TRBD1 agrees at 7 bases. V lost 5 bases to trimming and J lost 2 bases; unmatched junction nucleotides: 6. CDR1 is SGHVS and CDR2 is FNYEAQ in the germline V gene. The CDR3 extends over 14 amino acids.

The rearrangement joins TRBV7-3 to TRBJ2-2; TRBD2 aligns across 10 bases. Trimming took 2 bases from V and 6 from J; bases not matched to a gene: 3. Germline V CDR1 and CDR2: SGHTA, FQGTGA. The CDR3 contains 15 residues. The CDR3 reads CASSLSSGGAGELFF. The DNA for the CDR3 is TGTGCCAGCAGCTTATCTAGCGGGGGTGCCGGGGAGCTGTTTTTT.

Concerning this clonotype: At one boundary the junction diverges from the germline segment, which might be a read error. V gene TRBV5-1 combines with J gene TRBJ2-7; D is unresolved. The CDR3 has 13 amino acids. Germline lookup yields CDR1 SGHRS and CDR2 YFSETQ. The CDR3 loop reads CASCLELDYEQYF. CDR3 nucleotides: TGTGCCAGCTGCTTAGAGCTGGACTACGAGCAGTACTTC.

The genes are TRBV12-3 or TRBV12-4 and TRBJ2-3; 8 bases are a match to TRBD1. J lost 2 bases, V lost 4 bases, and 8 bases had no gene match. The CDR3 spans 16 residues. CDR3 loop: CASSSYTGGITDTQYF. The CDR3 DNA reads TGTGCCAGCAGTTCATACACAGGGGGAATCACAGATACGCAGTATTTT.

The V gene is TRBV4-1, the J gene TRBJ2-1; 8 bases line up with TRBD2. This CDR3 is 17 amino acids long. The trim removed 1 base at V and 6 bases at J, leaving 11 bases unmatched. Germline CDR1 MGHRA, CDR2 YSYEKL. The CDR3 region is CASSQGIVGGAGNEQFF. The CDR3 DNA is TGCGCCAGCAGCCAAGGAATTGTCGGGGGGGCTGGCAATGAGCAGTTCTTC.

This clonotype was detected only once. The CDR3 here is CASSPIRQGNYGYTF. The DNA of the CDR3 is TGTGCCAGCAGCCCCATCCGTCAGGGGAACTATGGCTACACCTTC. V and J are TRBV7-2 and TRBJ1-2, with TRBD1 as a possible D gene (6 bases). Trimming stripped 5 bases from V and 2 bases from J, with 15 bases between. Germline V CDR1 and CDR2: SGHTA, FQGNSA. The CDR3 consists of 15 residues.

At least ten counts were recorded for this clonotype. The V and J genes are TRBV7-9 and TRBJ1-1; no reliable D call. V shed 4 bases and J shed 5 bases, with 11 bases lying between them. Germline V CDR1 and CDR2: SEHNR, FQNEAQ (reference sequence). This CDR3 is 13 amino acids long. CDR3 loop: CASSSRYGTEAFF. CDR3 DNA sequence: TGTGCCAGCAGCTCTAGGTATGGGACTGAAGCTTTCTTT.

V usage is TRBV7-3 and J usage is TRBJ1-5, with TRBD1 identical over 10 bases. The CDR3 runs to 18 residues. The germline CDR1 and CDR2 sequences are SGHTA and FQGTGA. J was trimmed by 7 bases and V by 1 base; bases with no gene match: 13. The CDR3 bases are TGTGCCAGCAGCTTAAGGGACAGGGGTTCACCCCTCCACCAGCCCCAGCATTTT. It codes for CASSLRDRGSPLHQPQHF.

Ten or more counts support this clonotype. This chain connects TRBV4-3 to TRBJ2-5, with 9 positions matching TRBD2. CDR1 and CDR2 from the germline V gene are LGHNA and YSLEER. The trim removed 2 bases at V and 4 bases at J, leaving 14 bases unmatched. This CDR3 spans 18 amino acids. CDR3 region: CASSQSLAGATARETQYF. CDR3 DNA sequence: TGCGCCAGCAGCCAATCCTTAGCGGGGGCAACAGCCAGAGAGACCCAGTACTTC.

The chain couples TRBV11-1 to TRBJ1-5; D is ambiguous. Germline CDR1 is SGHAT and CDR2 is FQDESV (reference sequence). V was shortened by 5 bases and J by 11 bases, with 13 bases between the two germline ends. This CDR3 has 12 residues. In DNA form, the CDR3 reads TGTGCCAGCAGCCGAGACTACCCTACCCAGCATTTT. Residues: CASSRDYPTQHF.

This clonotype showed up just a few times. The chain combines TRBV29-1 with TRBJ1-4; 9 bases fit TRBD1. Germline V CDR1 and CDR2: SQVTM, ANQGSEA. After removal of 4 bases from V and 8 bases from J, the junction contained 8 bases not matched to a gene. The CDR3 covers 14 residues. The CDR3 spells CSVAWDRAREKLFF. CDR3 in DNA: TGCAGCGTTGCCTGGGACAGGGCGCGGGAAAAACTGTTTTTT.

This clonotype was detected many times. The rearrangement uses TRBV29-1 and TRBJ2-3, with unresolved D. This CDR3 is 12 amino acids long. The ends were cut back, 7 bases at V and 5 bases at J, with 13 bases in the middle. Germline-derived CDR1 and CDR2 are SQVTM and ANQGSEA. The CDR3 nucleotides read TGCAGCGCCTGGCAAAGTGAAGATACGCAGTATTTT. Translation gives CSAWQSEDTQYF.

About this clonotype: A read error may account for a junction end that differs from germline. This chain links TRBV7-2 with TRBJ1-2; 7 nucleotides align to TRBD1. Germline loops: CDR1 SGHTA, CDR2 FQGNSA. The CDR3 is 13 amino acids. The CDR3 DNA reads TGTGCCAGCAGCTTAGTAGGGGGCAATGGCTACAACTTC. This encodes CASSLVGGNGYNF.

With regard to this clonotype: Without the conserved terminal phenylalanine or tryptophan, this CDR3 likely stems from a read error. The DNA is omitted, as the CDR3 cannot be located on it reliably, and the CDR3 follows TCRdb's listing. This sequence joins TRBV7-2 and TRBJ2-7; TRBD1 was called by the table and not checked on the DNA. The CDR3 is 13 amino acids in total, end residues counted. Germline V CDR1 and CDR2: SGHTA, FQGNSA. CDR3 amino acids: CASRPGGSHYEQY.

The chain couples TRBV7-9 to TRBJ1-2, with D possibly TRBD1 on 5 matching bases. CDR1 SEHNR and CDR2 FQNEAQ come from the germline V gene (reference sequence). V lost 5 bases and J lost 11, with 21 bases in between. The CDR3 contains 14 residues. Here the CDR3 reads CASSPGPSYEEYTF. CDR3 DNA sequence: TGTGCCAGCAGCCCGGGACCGTCCTACGAGGAGTACACCTTC.

This chain connects TRBV7-9 to TRBJ2-3, with 10 bases lining up with TRBD2. The CDR3 has 17 residues. Germline values: CDR1 SEHNR, CDR2 FQNEAQ (reference sequence). V lost 1 base, J lost 4 bases, and 8 bases stayed unmatched. The CDR3 bases are TGTGCCAGCAGCTTAGAGAGGGGGACTAGCGTGCCAGATACGCAGTATTTT. It translates to CASSLERGTSVPDTQYF.

The chain joins TRBV12-3 or TRBV12-4 to TRBJ1-1; 11 bases line up with TRBD1. The J segment lost 10 bases and the V segment lost 3 bases, leaving 16 bases of the junction unmatched. This CDR3 is built from 17 residues. The CDR3 is CASSFPTRTGGPWGAFF. The CDR3, as DNA: TGTGCCAGCAGTTTTCCGACTCGGACAGGGGGCCCGTGGGGAGCTTTCTTT.

Only one count was recorded for this clonotype. The chain is built from TRBV9 and TRBJ1-1, with a possible D match to TRBD1 (5 bases). Germline lookup yields CDR1 SGDLS and CDR2 YYNGEE. V was clipped by 0 bases and J by 14 bases, with 23 bases between them. The CDR3 has 15 residues. The CDR3 spells CASSVVGLVYDEYFF. The CDR3 DNA reads as TGTGCCAGCAGCGTAGTGGGACTAGTCTACGATGAGTACTTCTTT.

V is TRBV19 and J is TRBJ1-5; no definite D call. This CDR3 has 15 residues. Germline V lookup: CDR1 LNHDA, CDR2 SQIVND (reference sequence). V lost 1 base and J lost 0, with 7 bases in between. The CDR3 is CASSIGVNSNQPQHF. The CDR3 DNA follows: TGTGCCAGTAGTATAGGCGTGAATAGCAATCAGCCCCAGCATTTT. Filled out from reference TRBV19 and TRBJ1-5, the complete variable domain reads DGGITQSPKYLFRKEGQNVTLSCEQNLNHDAMYWYRQDPGQGLRLIYYSQIVNDFQKGDIAEGYSVSREKKESFPLTVTSAQKNPTAFYLCASSIGVNSNQPQHFGDGTRLSIL.

The gene calls are TRBV19 and TRBJ1-2; perhaps TRBD1 as D (5 bases). This CDR3 region has 13 residues. V lost 6 bases and J 6 bases, leaving 14 bases between the germline ends. Per the germline V gene, CDR1 is LNHDA and CDR2 is SQIVND (reference sequence). CDR3 DNA sequence: TGTGCCAGTAGCTCTCCCAGGGAAGATGGCTACACCTTC. Amino acid sequence: CASSSPREDGYTF.

In the case of this clonotype: The conserved final phenylalanine or tryptophan is absent from the CDR3, which likely points to a read error. The chain uses TRBV10-3 and TRBJ1-1, with D unresolved. This CDR3 has 13 amino acids. Between the trimmed V and J ends, which lost 11 bases and 8 bases, there was a span of 21 bases. Germline CDR1 is ENHRY and CDR2 is SYGVKD. As DNA, the CDR3 is TGTGCCTGCAGTGAACCGGCGAACAGCGAAGCTTTCTAT. It is translated as CACSEPANSEAFY.

Comment on this clonotype: Here the CDR3 omits its conserved ending phenylalanine or tryptophan, so a read error is the likely source. Because the CDR3's place on the DNA is in doubt, the DNA is left out and the CDR3 is given as listed by TCRdb. The CDR3 is CASSLAPGDTEDR. This chain connects TRBV7-2 to TRBJ2-7; the table's TRBD1 call for D was not verified on the DNA. The CDR3 comprises 13 residues, both ends counted. Germline loops: CDR1 SGHTA, CDR2 FQGNSA.